This T cell receptor (beta chain) was recorded in a study of naive and memory T cell subsets. Only a few counts were recorded for this clonotype. Four PCR rounds used nested alpha and beta constant region primers plus the SP2 primer. Alpha and beta constant region primers primed reverse transcription for blood and skin samples. Using its own MiXCR run on the 5' RACE reads, TCRdb lists one record per CDR3 protein. There are roughly 56,000 distinct CDR3 sequences in the sample; 7% to 8.5% occur only once, and 9% to 10% lies in the top ten. The CDR3 runs 14 residues. J gave up 4 bases and V 3 bases, and 4 bases lay outside the gene matches. CDR1 and CDR2 from the germline V gene are SGDLS and YYNGEE. An oligonucleotide containing a UMI was ligated to the 3' end of TCR cDNA. RNA was extracted from 2 to 2.5 ml of whole blood of healthy adults.

This chain joins TRBV9 and TRBJ2-5; 9 bases match TRBD2. The TCR comes from a male donor in good health. The CDR3, as DNA: TGTGCCAGCAGCGAGGCGGGAGGGGGAGAGACCCAGTACTTC. Translation: CASSEAGGGETQYF.